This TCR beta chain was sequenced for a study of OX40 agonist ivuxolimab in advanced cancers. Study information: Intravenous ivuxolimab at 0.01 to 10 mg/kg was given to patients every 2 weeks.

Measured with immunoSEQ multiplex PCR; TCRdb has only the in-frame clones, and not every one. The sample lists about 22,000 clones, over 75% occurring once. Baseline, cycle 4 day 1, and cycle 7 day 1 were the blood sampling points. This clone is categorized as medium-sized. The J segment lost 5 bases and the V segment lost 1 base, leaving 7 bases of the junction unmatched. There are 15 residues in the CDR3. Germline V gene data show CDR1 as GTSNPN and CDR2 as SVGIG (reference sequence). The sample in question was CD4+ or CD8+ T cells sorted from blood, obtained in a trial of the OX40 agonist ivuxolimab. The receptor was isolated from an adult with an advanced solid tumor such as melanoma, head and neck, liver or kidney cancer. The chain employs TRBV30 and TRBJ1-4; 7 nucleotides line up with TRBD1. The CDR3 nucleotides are TGTGCCTGGAGTGGGGGGACAGACTCGAATGAAAAACTGTTTTTT. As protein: CAWSGGTDSNEKLFF. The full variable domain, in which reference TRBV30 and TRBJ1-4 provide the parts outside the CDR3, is SQTIHQWPATLVQPVGSPLSLECTVEGTSNPNLYWYRQAAGRGLQLLFYSVGIGQISSEVPQNLSASRPQDRQFILSSKKLLLSDSGFYLCAWSGGTDSNEKLFFGSGTQLSVL.